This TCR beta chain was obtained from a study of response to subunit inactivated influenza vaccine. Study outcomes and limitations: Authors suggested few new T cells are recruited by each seasonal influenza vaccination.

The table lists this clonotype with a few counts. No antigen is known for it. V was clipped by 5 bases and J by 2 bases, with 13 bases between them. From germline, CDR1 is SGHVS and CDR2 FQNEAQ. The CDR3 covers 15 residues. TCRdb independently ran MiXCR on the RT-PCR reads; one entry per CDR3 protein. This table has roughly 700,000 distinct CDR3 sequences, around a sixth appearing once. The chain links TRBV7-8 to TRBJ1-3, with unresolved D. The material was PBMCs from blood, obtained about 11 days after vaccination. This receptor was identified in a man aged 50 or older who received an inactivated influenza vaccine. DNA of the CDR3: TGTGCCAGCAGCCCCGTGCCCGGGGCTGGAAACACCATATATTTT. It translates to CASSPVPGAGNTIYF.